This entry lists 15 T cell receptor beta chains sequenced from one sample in a study of blood T cell repertoires in COVID-19. Measured with immunoSEQ multiplex PCR; TCRdb has only the in-frame clones, and not every one. This sample has about 99,000 clones, with roughly 81% found just once. The source material was peripheral blood. The receptors come from a man at least 80 years old with COVID-19, enrolled during active disease.

This rearrangement joins TRBV25-1 to TRBJ1-2; 7 positions agree with TRBD1. The germline CDR1 and CDR2 sequences are MGHDK and SYGVNS. Trimming took 2 bases from V and 1 from J; bases not matched to a gene: 4. The CDR3 is made up of 15 amino acids. The CDR3 reads CASSERGPLNYGYTF. DNA for the CDR3: TGTGCCAGCAGTGAAAGGGGGCCCCTTAACTATGGCTACACCTTC.

The CDR3 DNA reads as TGTGCCAGCAGCTTACTGGGACTTGGAAGCGAGCAGTACTTC. Translation: CASSLLGLGSEQYF. The chain carries TRBV7-3 and TRBJ2-7; D is possibly TRBD2 (6 bases). There are 14 residues in the CDR3. Germline values: CDR1 SGHTA, CDR2 FQGTGA. V lost 2 bases to trimming and J lost 6 bases, with 14 bases between them.

The V call is TRBV12-3 or TRBV12-4, the J call TRBJ2-7, with D hard to call. This CDR3 is 13 amino acids long. V was shortened by 1 base and J by 2 bases, with 6 bases between the two germline ends. The CDR3 region has the DNA TGTGCCAGCAGTTTAGGGCTGACCTACGAGCAGTACTTC. It specifies CASSLGLTYEQYF.

The chain carries TRBV27 and TRBJ2-6; 8 bases are a match to TRBD1. The CDR3 is 18 amino acids. Germline CDR1 and CDR2: MNHEY and SMNVEV (reference sequence). V was pared by 6 bases and J by 0 bases, with 10 bases of the junction left unmatched. The CDR3 DNA reads as TGTGCCAGCAGACCCGATGGACAGGGTAGCTCTGGGGCCAACGTCCTGACTTTC. This gives the protein CASRPDGQGSSGANVLTF.

The J gene is TRBJ2-6, the V gene TRBV7-3; maybe TRBD1 (6 bases). V was shortened by 5 bases and J by 4 bases, with 9 bases between the two germline ends. This CDR3 has 14 residues. Germline V gene data show CDR1 as SGHTA and CDR2 as FQGTGA. DNA for the CDR3: TGTGCCAGCAGCGGACAGCGCGGGGCCAACGTCCTGACTTTC. It codes for CASSGQRGANVLTF.

The chain has TRBV7-6 and TRBJ2-2; 9 bases are a match to TRBD2. CDR3 size: 16 residues. V was pared by 5 bases and J by 2 bases, with 6 bases of the junction left unmatched. The germline CDR1 and CDR2 sequences are SGHVS and FNYEAQ. CDR3 region: CASSPQRGANTGELFF. CDR3 bases: TGTGCCAGCAGCCCCCAGCGGGGGGCTAACACCGGGGAGCTGTTTTTT.

This sequence joins TRBV7-2 and TRBJ2-7; 8 positions match TRBD2. With V trimmed by 1 base and J by 3 bases, 2 bases remained unmatched. CDR3 length equals 14 residues. Germline V gene sequence: CDR1 SGHTA, CDR2 FQGNSA. DNA of the CDR3: TGTGCCAGCAGCTTAGATAGCGGGGTCTACGAGCAGTACTTC. This sequence encodes CASSLDSGVYEQYF.

This clone was seen just once. The chain is built from TRBV5-6 and TRBJ1-1; weak D call: TRBD1 (6 bases). CDR3 length: 14 amino acids. V was shortened by 0 bases and J by 5 bases, with 11 bases between the two germline ends. The germline V gene has CDR1 SGHDT and CDR2 YYEEEE. CDR3 DNA sequence: TGTGCCAGCAGCTTGGCCGGGGGGGCTACTGAAGCTTTCTTT. It encodes CASSLAGGATEAFF.

The sample holds a few counts of this clone. The chain recombines TRBV20-1 with TRBJ2-7; the D is unclear. The V end lost 1 base, the J end lost 4 bases, and 5 bases lay between the germline ends. Germline values: CDR1 DFQATT, CDR2 SNEGSKA (reference sequence). This CDR3 has 11 residues. The CDR3 DNA reads TGCAGTGCTAGAGCCGAGTACGAGCAGTACTTC. It is translated as CSARAEYEQYF.

The sample holds a few counts of this clone. The genes are TRBV4-3 and TRBJ1-1; D call uncertain. With 4 bases removed from V and 1 base from J, the gap between germline ends came to 10 bases. This CDR3 has 14 residues. Germline CDR1 reads LGHNA; CDR2 reads YSLEER. Written as DNA, the CDR3 is TGCGCCAGCAGCCTTGAGGATGGGAACACTGAAGCTTTCTTT. Its translation: CASSLEDGNTEAFF.

The chain combines TRBV19 with TRBJ1-2; the match to TRBD1 covers 9 bases. The CDR3 covers 16 residues. Germline-derived CDR1 and CDR2 are LNHDA and SQIVND (reference sequence). V gave up 5 bases and J gave up 4 bases; unmatched junction bases: 11. CDR3: CASSPRTGARAYGYTF. The CDR3 DNA reads as TGTGCCAGTAGTCCCCGGACAGGGGCGCGGGCCTATGGCTACACCTTC.

This clone occurred once. The chain joins TRBV3-1 (or the pseudogene TRBV3-2) to TRBJ1-5; D is unclear. Trimming pared 1 base from V and 3 bases from J, leaving 7 bases between. This CDR3 spans 14 amino acids. CDR1 is LGHDT, CDR2 YNNKEL, per germline (reference sequence). In DNA, the CDR3 is TGTGCCAGCAGCCAAGGGAGGGTCAATCAGCCCCAGCATTTT. Protein: CASSQGRVNQPQHF.

The chain recombines TRBV6-6 with TRBJ1-2, with 9 bases lining up with TRBD1. The CDR3 is 16 amino acids. CDR1 and CDR2 from the germline V gene are MNHNY and SVGAGI (reference sequence). V trimming: 5 bases; J trimming: 4 bases; junction bases outside the gene matches: 11. For the CDR3, the DNA is TGTGCCAGCAGTCTTCTCCCGGGACAGGGCTCCTATGGCTACACCTTC. Translating it yields CASSLLPGQGSYGYTF.

V is TRBV7-3 and J is TRBJ1-2, with 9 bases fitting TRBD1. The CDR3 is made up of 14 amino acids. The germline V gene encodes CDR1 SGHTA and CDR2 FQGTGA. The ends lost 2 bases at V and 5 bases at J; junction bases unmatched: 3. The chain's CDR3 is CASSLPTGGYGYTF. CDR3 in DNA: TGTGCCAGCAGCTTACCGACAGGGGGGTATGGCTACACCTTC.

This clone was seen just once. The genes are TRBV18 and TRBJ2-1; no firm D call. The CDR3 totals 11 residues. The germline V gene encodes CDR1 KGHSH and CDR2 LQKENI. Trimming cost V 4 bases and J 7 bases, with 5 bases left between them. Here the CDR3 DNA reads TGTGCCAGCTCACAGCTGAATGAGCAGTTCTTC. It codes for CASSQLNEQFF.